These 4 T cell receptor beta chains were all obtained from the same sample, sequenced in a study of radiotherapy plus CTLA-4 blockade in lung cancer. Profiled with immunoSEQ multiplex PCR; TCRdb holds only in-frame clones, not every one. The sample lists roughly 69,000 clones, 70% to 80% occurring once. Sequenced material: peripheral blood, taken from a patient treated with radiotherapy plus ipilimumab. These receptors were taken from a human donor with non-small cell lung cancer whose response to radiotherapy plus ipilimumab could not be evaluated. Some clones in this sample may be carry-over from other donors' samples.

The CDR3: CASSPVRTDTTNEKLFF. As DNA, the CDR3 is TGCGCCAGCAGTCCAGTTCGGACAGATACAACTAATGAAAAACTGTTTTTT. The rearrangement links TRBV4-1 to TRBJ1-4; TRBD1 is a possible D gene (6 bases). V was clipped by 6 bases and J by 0 bases, with 17 bases between them. Germline CDR1 MGHRA, CDR2 YSYEKL. The CDR3 covers 17 residues.

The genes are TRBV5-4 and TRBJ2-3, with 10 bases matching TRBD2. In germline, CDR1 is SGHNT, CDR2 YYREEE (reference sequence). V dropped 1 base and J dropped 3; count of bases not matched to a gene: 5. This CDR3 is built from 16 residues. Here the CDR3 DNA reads TGTGCCAGCAGCTTGAGAGCGGGGGGGCAAACAGATACGCAGTATTTT. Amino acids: CASSLRAGGQTDTQYF.

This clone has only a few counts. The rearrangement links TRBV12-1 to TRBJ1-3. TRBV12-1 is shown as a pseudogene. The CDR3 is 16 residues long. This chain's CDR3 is CASTLQRASSGNTIYF. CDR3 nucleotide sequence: TGTGCCAGCACCCTGCAGAGGGCCTCCTCTGGAAACACCATATATTTT.

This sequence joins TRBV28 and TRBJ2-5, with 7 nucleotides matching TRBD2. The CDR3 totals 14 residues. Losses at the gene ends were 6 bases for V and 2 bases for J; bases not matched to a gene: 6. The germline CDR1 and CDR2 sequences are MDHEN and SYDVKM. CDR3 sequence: CASSPGGGQETQYF. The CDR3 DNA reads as TGTGCCAGCAGCCCGGGGGGTGGGCAAGAGACCCAGTACTTC.